The 7 T cell receptor beta chains given below trace back to one sample, sequenced in a study of T cell responses to AZD1222 COVID-19 vaccine. Repertoires were generated with immunoSEQ multiplex PCR, while TCRdb's copy carries only in-frame clones and drops some. The sample yields 83,000 or so clones, roughly 83% seen once. Material: peripheral blood, obtained on day 0 of AZD1222 vaccination. The source of these receptors is an adult in good health.

The chain uses TRBV11-2 and TRBJ1-4, with D unresolved. V gave up 0 bases and J gave up 8 bases, with 7 bases separating them. Germline-derived CDR1 and CDR2 are SGHAT and FQNNGV. There are 13 residues in the CDR3. The CDR3 sequence: CASSLDLGEKLFF. The CDR3 nucleotides read TGTGCCAGCAGCTTAGATCTTGGCGAAAAACTGTTTTTT.

This chain uses TRBV19 with TRBJ1-1; a weak D match, TRBD1 (5 bases). CDR1 is LNHDA and CDR2 is SQIVND in the germline V gene (reference sequence). The CDR3 length is 14 residues. The germline V and J ends were trimmed by 1 base and 7 bases, with 13 bases remaining between them. In DNA form, the CDR3 reads TGTGCCAGTAGTATAGGTGGAGGGGCCGATGAAGCTTTCTTT. Its protein is CASSIGGGADEAFF.

V is TRBV15 and J is TRBJ1-1, with 10 nucleotides matching TRBD1. Losses at the gene ends were 1 base for V and 5 bases for J; bases not matched to a gene: 10. The length of the CDR3 is 17 residues. Germline V gene data show CDR1 as LNHNV and CDR2 as YYDKDF (reference sequence). In DNA form, the CDR3 reads TGTGCCACCAGCAGAGGCCCGACAGGGGGCGCGAGGACTGAAGCTTTCTTT. It is translated as CATSRGPTGGARTEAFF.

The V and J genes are TRBV30 and TRBJ2-2; D is perhaps TRBD2 (7 bases). Germline V gives CDR1 GTSNPN, CDR2 SVGIG (reference sequence). This CDR3 comprises 14 residues. Trimming pared 0 bases from V and 6 bases from J, leaving 11 bases between. The CDR3 protein is CAWSVPGGPGELFF. The CDR3 region has the DNA TGTGCCTGGAGTGTACCGGGGGGCCCCGGGGAGCTGTTTTTT.

The V gene is TRBV11-2, the J gene TRBJ1-3; TRBD1 might be the D (6 bases). The V gene's germline CDR1 is SGHAT and CDR2 FQNNGV. With 1 base removed from V and 0 bases from J, the gap between germline ends came to 10 bases. There are 16 residues in the CDR3. The CDR3, as DNA: TGTGCCAGCAGCTTAGTTGGACAGCCCTCTGGAAACACCATATATTTT. This codes for CASSLVGQPSGNTIYF.

The J gene is TRBJ1-4, the V gene TRBV9; maybe TRBD1 (6 bases). Trimming stripped 3 bases from V and 5 bases from J, with 14 bases between. This CDR3 has 15 amino acids. The germline gives CDR1 SGDLS, CDR2 YYNGEE. The CDR3 sequence: CASSAMDSWNEKLFF. In DNA form, the CDR3 reads TGTGCCAGCAGCGCGATGGACAGTTGGAATGAAAAACTGTTTTTT.

The gene calls are TRBV28 and TRBJ1-4; tentatively, D is TRBD1 (5 bases). Germline lookup yields CDR1 MDHEN and CDR2 SYDVKM. The CDR3 is 16 amino acids. V gave up 1 base and J gave up 2 bases, with 11 bases separating them. CDR3 coding DNA: TGTGCCAGCAGTTTATCCTTGGGACGTACTAATGAAAAACTGTTTTTT. Translation: CASSLSLGRTNEKLFF.